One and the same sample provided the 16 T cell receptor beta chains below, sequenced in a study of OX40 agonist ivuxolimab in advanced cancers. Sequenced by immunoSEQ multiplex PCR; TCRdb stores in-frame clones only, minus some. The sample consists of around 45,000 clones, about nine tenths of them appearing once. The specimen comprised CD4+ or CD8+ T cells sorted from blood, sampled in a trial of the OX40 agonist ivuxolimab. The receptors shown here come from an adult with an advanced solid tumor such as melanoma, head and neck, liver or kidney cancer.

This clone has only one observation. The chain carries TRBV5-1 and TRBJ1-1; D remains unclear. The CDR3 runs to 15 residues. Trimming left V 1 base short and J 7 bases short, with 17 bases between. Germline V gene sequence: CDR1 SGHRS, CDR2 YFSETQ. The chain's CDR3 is CASSLIEASPFEAFF. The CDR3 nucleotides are TGCGCCAGCAGCTTGATCGAGGCCTCTCCTTTTGAAGCTTTCTTT.

CDR3 DNA: TGTGCCAGCAGCGGACTAGCGGGAGTGGAACGGGAGCAGTTCTTC. As protein: CASSGLAGVEREQFF. J is TRBJ2-1 and V is TRBV9, with TRBD2 matching 12 bases. The CDR3 sequence is 15 residues long. V lost 3 bases to trimming and J lost 10 bases; unmatched junction nucleotides: 8. Germline V gene sequence: CDR1 SGDLS, CDR2 YYNGEE.

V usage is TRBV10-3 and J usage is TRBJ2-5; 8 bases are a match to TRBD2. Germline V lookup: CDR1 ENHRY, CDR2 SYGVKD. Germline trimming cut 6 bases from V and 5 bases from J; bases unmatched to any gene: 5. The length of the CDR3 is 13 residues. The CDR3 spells CAISASGFETQYF. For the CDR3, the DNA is TGTGCCATCAGCGCTAGCGGGTTCGAGACCCAGTACTTC.

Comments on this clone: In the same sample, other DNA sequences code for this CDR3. Written as DNA, the CDR3 is TGTGCCAGCTCACCACCGGGGGCCGATACGCAGTATTTT. Its protein is CASSPPGADTQYF. The rearrangement uses TRBV18 and TRBJ2-3; D is possibly TRBD1 (6 bases). Germline V gene data show CDR1 as KGHSH and CDR2 as LQKENI. The CDR3 contains 13 residues. V shed 0 bases and J shed 6 bases, with 7 bases lying between them.

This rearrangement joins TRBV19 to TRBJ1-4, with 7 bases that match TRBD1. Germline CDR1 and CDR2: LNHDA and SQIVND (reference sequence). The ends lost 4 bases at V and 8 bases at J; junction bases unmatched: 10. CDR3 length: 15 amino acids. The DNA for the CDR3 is TGTGCCAGTAGTACTCGACAGGGATCCATCGAAAAACTGTTTTTT. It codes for CASSTRQGSIEKLFF. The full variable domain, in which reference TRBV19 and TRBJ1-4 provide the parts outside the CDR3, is DGGITQSPKYLFRKEGQNVTLSCEQNLNHDAMYWYRQDPGQGLRLIYYSQIVNDFQKGDIAEGYSVSREKKESFPLTVTSAQKNPTAFYLCASSTRQGSIEKLFFGSGTQLSVL.

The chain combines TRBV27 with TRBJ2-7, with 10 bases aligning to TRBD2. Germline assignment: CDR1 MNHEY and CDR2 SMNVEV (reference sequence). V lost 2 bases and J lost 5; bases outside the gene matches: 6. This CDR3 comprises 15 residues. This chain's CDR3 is CASSLSSGRRDEQYF. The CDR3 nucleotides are TGTGCCAGCAGTTTAAGTAGCGGGAGGCGCGACGAGCAGTACTTC.

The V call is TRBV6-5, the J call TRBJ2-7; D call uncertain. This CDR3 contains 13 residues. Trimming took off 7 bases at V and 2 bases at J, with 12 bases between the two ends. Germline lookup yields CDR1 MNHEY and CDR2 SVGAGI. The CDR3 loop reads CASTELPTYEQYF. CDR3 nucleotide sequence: TGTGCCAGCACTGAGCTACCCACCTACGAGCAGTACTTC.

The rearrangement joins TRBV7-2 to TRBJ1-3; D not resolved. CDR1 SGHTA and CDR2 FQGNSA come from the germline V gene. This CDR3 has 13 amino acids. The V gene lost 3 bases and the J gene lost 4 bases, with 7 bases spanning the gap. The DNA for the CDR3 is TGTGCCAGCAGCTTTGGTTCCGGAAACACCATATATTTT. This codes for CASSFGSGNTIYF.

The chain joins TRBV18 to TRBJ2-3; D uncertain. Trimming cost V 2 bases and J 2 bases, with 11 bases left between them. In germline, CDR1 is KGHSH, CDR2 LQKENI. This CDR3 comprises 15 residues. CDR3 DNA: TGTGCCAGCTCACCAGGAGCAAGGTACACAGATACGCAGTATTTT. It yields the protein CASSPGARYTDTQYF.

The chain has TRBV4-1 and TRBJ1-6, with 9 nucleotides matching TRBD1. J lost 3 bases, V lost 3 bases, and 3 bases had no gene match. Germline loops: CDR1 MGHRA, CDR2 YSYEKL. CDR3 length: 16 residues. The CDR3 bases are TGCGCCAGCAGCCAGGTGGGACAGGGCTATAATTCACCCCTCCACTTT. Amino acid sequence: CASSQVGQGYNSPLHF.

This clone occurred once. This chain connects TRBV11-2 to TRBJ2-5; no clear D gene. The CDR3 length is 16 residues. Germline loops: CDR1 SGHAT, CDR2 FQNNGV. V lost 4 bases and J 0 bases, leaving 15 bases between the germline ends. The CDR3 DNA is TGTGCCAGCAGCTCATTTGCCCGGGCGGACCAAGAGACCCAGTACTTC. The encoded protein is CASSSFARADQETQYF.

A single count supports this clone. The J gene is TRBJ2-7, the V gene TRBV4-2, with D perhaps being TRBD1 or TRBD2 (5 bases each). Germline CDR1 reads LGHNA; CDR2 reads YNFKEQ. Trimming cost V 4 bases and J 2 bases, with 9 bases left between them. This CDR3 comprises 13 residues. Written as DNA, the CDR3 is TGTGCCAGCAGCCCTGGGACGACCTACGAGCAGTACTTC. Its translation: CASSPGTTYEQYF.

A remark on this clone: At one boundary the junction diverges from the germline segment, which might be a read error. The CDR3, as DNA: TGTGCCAGCAGCCTCAAGGGTGACAGGGCTGAGGCTTTCTTT. Translated: CASSLKGDRAEAFF. The chain uses TRBV6-1 and TRBJ1-1; 7 bases are shared with TRBD1. CDR3 length equals 14 residues. CDR1 and CDR2 from the germline V gene are MNHNS and SASEGT.

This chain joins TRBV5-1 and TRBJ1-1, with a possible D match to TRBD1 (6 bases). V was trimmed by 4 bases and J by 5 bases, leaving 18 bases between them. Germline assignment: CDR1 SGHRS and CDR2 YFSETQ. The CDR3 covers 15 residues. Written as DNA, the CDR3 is TGCGCCAGCAGCCCTGGGGCGGGGGCGCGGACTGAAGCTTTCTTT. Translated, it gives CASSPGAGARTEAFF.

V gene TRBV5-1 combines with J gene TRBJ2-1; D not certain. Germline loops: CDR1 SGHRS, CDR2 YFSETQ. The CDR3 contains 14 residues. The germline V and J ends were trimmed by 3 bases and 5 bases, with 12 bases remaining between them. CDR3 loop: CASSSIARNNEQFF. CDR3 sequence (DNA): TGCGCCAGCAGCTCAATCGCGAGGAACAATGAGCAGTTCTTC.

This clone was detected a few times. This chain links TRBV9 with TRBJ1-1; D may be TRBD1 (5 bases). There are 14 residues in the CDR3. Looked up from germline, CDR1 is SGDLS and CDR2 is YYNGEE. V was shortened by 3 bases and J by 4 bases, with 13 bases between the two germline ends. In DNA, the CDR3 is TGTGCCAGCAGCGCCCGGGACGAGGGCACTGAAGCTTTCTTT. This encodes CASSARDEGTEAFF.